Presented here are 15 T cell receptor beta chains from one specimen sequenced in a study of shared clonotypes between healthy human individuals. The table came from immunoSEQ multiplex PCR; TCRdb's copy has only in-frame clones and leaves some out. Altogether fewer than 550,000 clones are present, around 79% being singletons, with the ten largest covering roughly an eighth. The sample comprised PBMCs. The origin of the receptors is a woman in her thirties or forties in good health. Some clones in this sample may be carry-over from other donors' samples.

This clone was detected only once. The chain employs TRBV18 and TRBJ2-2; D call uncertain. V dropped 4 bases and J dropped 6 bases, with 12 bases sitting between them. The CDR3 has 14 amino acids. Germline CDR1 is KGHSH and CDR2 is LQKENI. The CDR3 reads CASSLWGAAGELFF. DNA for the CDR3: TGTGCCAGCTCACTCTGGGGTGCTGCCGGGGAGCTGTTTTTT.

V usage is TRBV5-4 and J usage is TRBJ1-2; TRBD1 agrees at 7 bases. Germline V gives CDR1 SGHNT, CDR2 YYREEE (reference sequence). This CDR3 comprises 16 residues. V lost 0 bases, J lost 3 bases, and 8 bases stayed unmatched. The CDR3 DNA reads as TGTGCCAGCAGCTTGGGACAGGGTGCTCCCCACTATGGCTACACCTTC. Translated: CASSLGQGAPHYGYTF.

The chain uses TRBV28 and TRBJ2-7, with D maybe TRBD2 (6 bases). Germline V lookup: CDR1 MDHEN, CDR2 SYDVKM. V lost 6 bases and J 2 bases, leaving 14 bases between the germline ends. The CDR3 sequence is 14 residues long. CDR3 amino acids: CASSTGLLTYEQYF. The CDR3 DNA sequence: TGTGCCAGCAGCACGGGACTTTTAACCTACGAGCAGTACTTC.

This clone was recorded at least ten times. The rearrangement links TRBV2 to TRBJ2-1; 10 bases line up with TRBD2. V lost 3 bases and J lost 5; bases outside the gene matches: 10. In germline, CDR1 is SNHLY, CDR2 FYNNEI. This CDR3 is built from 17 residues. The CDR3 sequence: CASSEGGAGGPDNEQFF. CDR3 bases: TGTGCCAGCAGTGAGGGGGGAGCGGGAGGGCCGGACAATGAGCAGTTCTTC.

This clone was seen a handful of times. The rearrangement uses TRBV4-1 and TRBJ2-7, with TRBD1 matching over 9 bases. This CDR3 contains 14 residues. Trimming at V came to 5 bases and at J to 2 bases, leaving 4 bases not matched to a gene. The germline gives CDR1 MGHRA, CDR2 YSYEKL. In nucleotides, the CDR3 is TGCGCCAGCAGCGCGGGACAGGGACCCTACGAGCAGTACTTC. This gives the protein CASSAGQGPYEQYF.

Ten or more counts support this clone. The same CDR3 can be traced to other DNA sequences in this sample. The rearrangement uses TRBV29-1 and TRBJ1-5; D remains unclear. The CDR3 runs to 14 residues. Looked up from germline, CDR1 is SQVTM and CDR2 is ANQGSEA. V lost 4 bases to trimming and J lost 0 bases, with 10 bases between them. This CDR3 is CSVGEQYSNQPQHF. CDR3 in DNA: TGCAGCGTTGGAGAGCAATATAGCAATCAGCCCCAGCATTTT.

The chain employs TRBV28 and TRBJ2-1, with a weak D call TRBD1 (5 bases). Trimming took 6 bases from V and 0 from J, leaving 18 bases between them. Germline V lookup: CDR1 MDHEN, CDR2 SYDVKM. The CDR3 is 17 residues long. CDR3 loop: CASSQTPLRGSYNEQFF. The CDR3 nucleotides read TGTGCCAGCAGCCAAACCCCTCTAAGGGGCTCCTACAATGAGCAGTTCTTC.

The gene calls are TRBV13 and TRBJ2-7; 7 nucleotides line up with TRBD1. The CDR3 is made up of 15 amino acids. J was trimmed by 4 bases and V by 1 base; bases with no gene match: 7. Germline V gene sequence: CDR1 PRHDT, CDR2 FYEKMQ (reference sequence). CDR3 DNA: TGTGCCAGCAGCTTAGTAAGACAGGGACGTTACGAGCAGTACTTC. Its translation: CASSLVRQGRYEQYF.

The chain couples TRBV6-4 to TRBJ2-2; D is unresolved. Germline V gives CDR1 MRHNA, CDR2 SNTAGT. Deletions cut 0 bases from V and 6 bases from J, with 5 bases between. The CDR3 is made up of 13 amino acids. The CDR3 spells CASSDSISGELFF. DNA for the CDR3: TGTGCCAGCAGTGACTCGATTTCCGGGGAGCTGTTTTTT.

This chain uses TRBV28 with TRBJ2-1; D not certain. This CDR3 has 15 residues. V lost 5 bases and J 5 bases, leaving 16 bases between the germline ends. From germline, CDR1 is MDHEN and CDR2 SYDVKM. The CDR3 nucleotides are TGTGCCAGCAGTCCCAACAGATTCTTCAACAATGAGCAGTTCTTC. Protein: CASSPNRFFNNEQFF.

The V gene is TRBV28, the J gene TRBJ2-2; D unclear. Germline CDR1 MDHEN, CDR2 SYDVKM. The CDR3 has 12 amino acids. V gave up 6 bases and J gave up 7 bases, with 9 bases separating them. CDR3 nucleotide sequence: TGTGCCAGCAGGTCCCGGTACGGGGAGCTGTTTTTT. Translation gives CASRSRYGELFF.

This clone was observed at least ten times. The rearrangement links TRBV2 to TRBJ2-1; 7 bases map to TRBD1. Germline CDR1 is SNHLY and CDR2 is FYNNEI. This CDR3 comprises 16 residues. V lost 6 bases and J lost 5; bases outside the gene matches: 13. The CDR3 sequence: CASSITGTVGDNEQFF. The CDR3, as DNA: TGTGCCAGCAGCATCACCGGGACAGTGGGGGACAATGAGCAGTTCTTC.

The chain has TRBV18 and TRBJ2-7; D gene unclear. Germline V lookup: CDR1 KGHSH, CDR2 LQKENI. The CDR3 extends over 15 amino acids. The V end lost 3 bases, the J end lost 1 base, and 13 bases lay between the germline ends. The CDR3 spells CASSPSGGTSYEQYF. CDR3 bases: TGTGCCAGCTCACCTTCTGGCGGCACGTCCTACGAGCAGTACTTC. Based on the CDR3 plus reference TRBV18 and TRBJ2-7, the full variable domain is NAGVMQNPRHLVRRRGQEARLRCSPMKGHSHVYWYRQLPEEGLKFMVYLQKENIIDESGMPKERFSAEFPKEGPSILRIQQVVRGDSAAYFCASSPSGGTSYEQYFGPGTRLTVT.

The chain combines TRBV5-1 with TRBJ2-7; tentative D call: TRBD2 (5 bases). The V gene's germline CDR1 is SGHRS and CDR2 YFSETQ. The CDR3 contains 14 residues. Trimming took 0 bases from V and 4 from J, leaving 11 bases between them. The CDR3, as DNA: TGCGCCAGCAGCTTGGACGGGAACTCTTACGAGCAGTACTTC. Protein sequence: CASSLDGNSYEQYF.

The rearrangement joins TRBV4-3 to TRBJ2-5; TRBD2 aligns across 11 bases. The CDR3 is 20 amino acids. The germline CDR1 and CDR2 sequences are LGHNA and YSLEER. The V gene end was trimmed by 4 bases and the J gene end by 2 bases; junction bases not matched to a gene: 18. CDR3 nucleotides: TGCGCCAGCAGCCTCAAGGAGGGAGGTAGCGGGAGGGAAGTACAAGAGACCCAGTACTTC. Its protein product is CASSLKEGGSGREVQETQYF.